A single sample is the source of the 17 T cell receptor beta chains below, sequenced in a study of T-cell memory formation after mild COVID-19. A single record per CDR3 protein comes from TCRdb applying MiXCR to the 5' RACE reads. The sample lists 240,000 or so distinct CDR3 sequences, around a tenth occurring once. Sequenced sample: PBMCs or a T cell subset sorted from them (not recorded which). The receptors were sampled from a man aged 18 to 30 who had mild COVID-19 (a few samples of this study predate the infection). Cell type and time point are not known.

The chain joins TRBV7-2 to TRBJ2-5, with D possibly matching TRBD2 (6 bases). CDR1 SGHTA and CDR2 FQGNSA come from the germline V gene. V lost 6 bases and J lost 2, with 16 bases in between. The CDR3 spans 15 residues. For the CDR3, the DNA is TGTGCCAGCAGTCGAGGGACGGCGGGGCAAGAGACCCAGTACTTC. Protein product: CASSRGTAGQETQYF.

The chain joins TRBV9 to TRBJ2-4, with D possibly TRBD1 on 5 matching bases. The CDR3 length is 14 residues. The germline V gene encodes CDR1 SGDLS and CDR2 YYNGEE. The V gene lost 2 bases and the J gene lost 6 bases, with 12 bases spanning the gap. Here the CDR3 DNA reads TGTGCCAGCAGCGTTACAGGTCAAGGAAACATTCAGTACTTC. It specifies CASSVTGQGNIQYF.

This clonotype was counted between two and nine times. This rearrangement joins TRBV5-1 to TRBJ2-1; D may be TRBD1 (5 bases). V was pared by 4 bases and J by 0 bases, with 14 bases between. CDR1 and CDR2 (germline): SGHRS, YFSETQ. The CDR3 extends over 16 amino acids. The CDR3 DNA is TGCGCCAGCAGCACCCTCGACAGTAGCTCCTACAATGAGCAGTTCTTC. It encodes CASSTLDSSSYNEQFF.

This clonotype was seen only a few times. CDR3 sequence reads: CASSPSRVEQFF. CDR3 sequence (DNA): TGTGCCAGCAGCCCATCGCGGGTAGAGCAGTTCTTC. This rearrangement joins TRBV11-2 to TRBJ2-1, with D maybe TRBD2 (5 bases). Trimming left V 5 bases short and J 10 bases short, with 12 bases between. The CDR3 contains 12 residues. Germline assignment: CDR1 SGHAT and CDR2 FQNNGV. The variable domain in full, with the rest retrieved from reference TRBV11-2 and TRBJ2-1, is EAGVAQSPRYKIIEKRQSVAFWCNPISGHATLYWYQQILGQGPKLLIQFQNNGVVDDSQLPKDRFSAERLKGVDSTLKIQPAKLEDSAVYLCASSPSRVEQFFGPGTRLTVL.

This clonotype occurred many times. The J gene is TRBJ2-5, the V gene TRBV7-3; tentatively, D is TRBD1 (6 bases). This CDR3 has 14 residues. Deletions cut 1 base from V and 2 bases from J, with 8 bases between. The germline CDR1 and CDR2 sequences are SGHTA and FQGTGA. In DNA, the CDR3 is TGTGCCAGCAGCTTAAACCAGGGGCAAGAGACCCAGTACTTC. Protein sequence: CASSLNQGQETQYF.

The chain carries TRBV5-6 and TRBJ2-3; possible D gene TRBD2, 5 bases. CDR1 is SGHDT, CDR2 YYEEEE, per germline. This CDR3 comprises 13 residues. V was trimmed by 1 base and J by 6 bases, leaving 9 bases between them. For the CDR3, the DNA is TGTGCCAGCAGCTTGATCGGCGGGGATACGCAGTATTTT. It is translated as CASSLIGGDTQYF.

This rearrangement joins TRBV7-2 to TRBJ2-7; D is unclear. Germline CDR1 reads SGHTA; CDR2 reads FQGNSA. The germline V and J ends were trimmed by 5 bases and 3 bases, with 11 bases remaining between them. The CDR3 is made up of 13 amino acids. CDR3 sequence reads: CASSPPDVYEQYF. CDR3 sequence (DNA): TGTGCCAGCAGCCCCCCGGACGTCTACGAGCAGTACTTC.

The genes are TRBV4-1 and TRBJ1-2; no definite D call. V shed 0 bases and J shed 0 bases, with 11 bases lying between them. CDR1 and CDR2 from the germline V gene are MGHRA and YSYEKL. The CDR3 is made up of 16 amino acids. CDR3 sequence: CASSQEGNRPNYGYTF. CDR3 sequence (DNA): TGCGCCAGCAGCCAAGAGGGTAACAGACCTAACTATGGCTACACCTTC.

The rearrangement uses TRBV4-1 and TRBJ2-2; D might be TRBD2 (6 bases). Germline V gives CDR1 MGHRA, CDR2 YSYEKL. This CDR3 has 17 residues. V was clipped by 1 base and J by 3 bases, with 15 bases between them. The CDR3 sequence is CASSQGVRTIDTGELFF. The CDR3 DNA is TGCGCCAGCAGCCAAGGAGTAAGGACTATCGACACCGGGGAGCTGTTTTTT.

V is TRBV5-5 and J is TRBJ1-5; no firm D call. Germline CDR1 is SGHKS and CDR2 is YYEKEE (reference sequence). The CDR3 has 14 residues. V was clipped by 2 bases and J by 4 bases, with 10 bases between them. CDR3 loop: CASSFERTNQPQHF. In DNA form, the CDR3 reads TGTGCCAGCAGCTTCGAACGGACGAATCAGCCCCAGCATTTT.

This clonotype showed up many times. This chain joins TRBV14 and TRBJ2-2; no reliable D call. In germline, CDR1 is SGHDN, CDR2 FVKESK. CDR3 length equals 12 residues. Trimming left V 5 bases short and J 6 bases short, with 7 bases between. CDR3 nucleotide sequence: TGTGCCAGCAGCGGGTCCCCCGGGGAGCTGTTTTTT. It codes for CASSGSPGELFF.

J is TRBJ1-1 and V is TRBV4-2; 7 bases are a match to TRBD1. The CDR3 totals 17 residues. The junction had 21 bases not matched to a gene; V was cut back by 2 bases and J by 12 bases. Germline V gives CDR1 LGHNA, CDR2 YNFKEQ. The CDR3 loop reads CASSQILGPRGSEVTFF. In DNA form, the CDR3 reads TGTGCCAGCAGCCAAATCCTGGGACCCAGGGGGTCGGAGGTAACTTTCTTT.

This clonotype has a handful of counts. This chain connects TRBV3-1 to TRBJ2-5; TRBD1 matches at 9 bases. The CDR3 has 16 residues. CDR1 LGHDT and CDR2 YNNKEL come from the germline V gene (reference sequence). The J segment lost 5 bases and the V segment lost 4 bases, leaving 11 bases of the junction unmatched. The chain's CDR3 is CASSLPGTGYGETQYF. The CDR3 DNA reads TGTGCCAGCAGCCTACCCGGGACAGGGTATGGGGAGACCCAGTACTTC.

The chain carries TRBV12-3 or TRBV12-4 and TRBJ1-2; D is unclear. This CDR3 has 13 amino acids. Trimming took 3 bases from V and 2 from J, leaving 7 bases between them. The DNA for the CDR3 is TGTGCCAGCAGTTTTAGGGTCAACTATGGCTACACCTTC. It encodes CASSFRVNYGYTF.

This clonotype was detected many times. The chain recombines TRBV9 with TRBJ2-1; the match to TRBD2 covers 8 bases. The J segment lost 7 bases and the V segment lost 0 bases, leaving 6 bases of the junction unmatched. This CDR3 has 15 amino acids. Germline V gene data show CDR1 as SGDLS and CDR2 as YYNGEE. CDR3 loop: CASSVAPGGGNEQFF. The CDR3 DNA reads TGTGCCAGCAGCGTAGCCCCGGGGGGGGGAAATGAGCAGTTCTTC. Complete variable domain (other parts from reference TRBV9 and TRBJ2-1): DSGVTQTPKHLITATGQRVTLRCSPRSGDLSVYWYQQSLDQGLQFLIQYYNGEERAKGNILERFSAQQFPDLHSELNLSSLELGDSALYFCASSVAPGGGNEQFFGPGTRLTVL.

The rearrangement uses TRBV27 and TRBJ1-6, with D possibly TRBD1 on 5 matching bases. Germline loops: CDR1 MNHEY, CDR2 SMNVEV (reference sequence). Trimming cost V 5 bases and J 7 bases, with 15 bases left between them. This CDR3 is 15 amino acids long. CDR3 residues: CASSLRGAMNSPLHF. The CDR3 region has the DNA TGTGCCAGCAGTCTGAGAGGGGCTATGAATTCACCCCTCCACTTT.

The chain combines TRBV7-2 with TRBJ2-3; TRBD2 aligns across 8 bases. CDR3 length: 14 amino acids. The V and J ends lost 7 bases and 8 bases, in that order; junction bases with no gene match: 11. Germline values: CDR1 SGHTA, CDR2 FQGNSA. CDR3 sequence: CASTVRGGEATQYF. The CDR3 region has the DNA TGTGCCAGCACCGTACGGGGGGGGGAAGCTACGCAGTATTTT.